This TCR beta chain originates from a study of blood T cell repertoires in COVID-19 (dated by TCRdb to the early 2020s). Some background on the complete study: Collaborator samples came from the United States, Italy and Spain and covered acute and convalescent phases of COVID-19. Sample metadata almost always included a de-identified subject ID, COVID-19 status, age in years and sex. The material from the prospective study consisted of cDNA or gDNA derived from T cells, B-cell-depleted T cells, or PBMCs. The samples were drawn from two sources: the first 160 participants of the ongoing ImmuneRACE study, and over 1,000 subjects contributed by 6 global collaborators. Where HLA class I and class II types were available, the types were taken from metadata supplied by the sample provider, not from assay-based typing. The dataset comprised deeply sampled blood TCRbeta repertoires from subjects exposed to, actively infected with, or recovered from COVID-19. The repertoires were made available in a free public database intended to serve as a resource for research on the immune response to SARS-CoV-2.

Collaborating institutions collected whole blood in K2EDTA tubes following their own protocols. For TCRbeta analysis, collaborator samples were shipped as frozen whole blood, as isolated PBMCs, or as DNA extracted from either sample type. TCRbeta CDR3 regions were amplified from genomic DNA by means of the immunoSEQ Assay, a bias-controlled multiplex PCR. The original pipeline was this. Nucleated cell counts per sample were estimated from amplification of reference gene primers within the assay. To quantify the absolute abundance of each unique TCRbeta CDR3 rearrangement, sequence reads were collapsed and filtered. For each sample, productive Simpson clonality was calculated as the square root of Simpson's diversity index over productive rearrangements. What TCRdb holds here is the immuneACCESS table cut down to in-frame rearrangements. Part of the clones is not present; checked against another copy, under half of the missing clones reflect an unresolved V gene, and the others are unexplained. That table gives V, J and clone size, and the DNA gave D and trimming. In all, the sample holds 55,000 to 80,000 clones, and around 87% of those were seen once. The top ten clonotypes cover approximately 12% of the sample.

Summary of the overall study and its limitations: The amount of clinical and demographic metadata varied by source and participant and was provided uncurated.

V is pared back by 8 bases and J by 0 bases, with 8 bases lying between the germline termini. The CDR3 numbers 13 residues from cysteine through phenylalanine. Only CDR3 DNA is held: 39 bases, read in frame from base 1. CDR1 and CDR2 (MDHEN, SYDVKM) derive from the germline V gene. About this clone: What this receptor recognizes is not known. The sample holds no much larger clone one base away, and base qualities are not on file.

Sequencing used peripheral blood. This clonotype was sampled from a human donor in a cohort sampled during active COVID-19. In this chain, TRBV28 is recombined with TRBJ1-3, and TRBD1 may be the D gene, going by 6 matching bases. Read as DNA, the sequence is TGTGCCAGCTCGGACAGCTCTGGAAACACCATATATTTT. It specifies CASSDSSGNTIYF.